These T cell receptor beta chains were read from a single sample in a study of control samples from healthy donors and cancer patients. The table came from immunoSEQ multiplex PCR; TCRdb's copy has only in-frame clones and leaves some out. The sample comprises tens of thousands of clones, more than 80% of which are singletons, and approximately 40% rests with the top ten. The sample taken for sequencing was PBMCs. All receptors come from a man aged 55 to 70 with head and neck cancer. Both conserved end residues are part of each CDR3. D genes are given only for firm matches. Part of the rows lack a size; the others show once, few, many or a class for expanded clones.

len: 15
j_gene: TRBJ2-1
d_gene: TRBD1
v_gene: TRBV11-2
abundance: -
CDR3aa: CASSIGTGGYNEQFF
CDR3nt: TGTGCCAGCAGCATTGGGACAGGGGGCTACAATGAGCAGTTCTTC

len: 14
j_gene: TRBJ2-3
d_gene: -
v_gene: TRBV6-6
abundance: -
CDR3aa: CASTDGPSTDTQYF
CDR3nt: TGTGCCAGCACGGACGGACCTAGCACAGATACGCAGTATTTT

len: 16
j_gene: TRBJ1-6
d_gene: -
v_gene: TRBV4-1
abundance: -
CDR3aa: CASSPRVSSYNSPLHF
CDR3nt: TGCGCCAGCAGCCCCAGGGTCAGCTCCTATAATTCACCCCTCCACTTT

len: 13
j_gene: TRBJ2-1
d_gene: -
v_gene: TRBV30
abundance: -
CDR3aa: CAWSRGGYNEQFF
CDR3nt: TGTGCCTGGAGTAGGGGCGGGTACAATGAGCAGTTCTTC

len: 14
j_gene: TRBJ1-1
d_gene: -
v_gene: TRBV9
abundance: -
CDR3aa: CASSVGSSGPMTFF
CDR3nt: TGTGCCAGCAGCGTAGGAAGTTCAGGGCCTATGACTTTCTTT

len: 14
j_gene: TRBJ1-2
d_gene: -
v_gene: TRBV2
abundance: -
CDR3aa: CASSPRGQLGGYTF
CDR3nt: TGTGCCAGCAGTCCCCGAGGGCAGTTGGGTGGCTACACCTTC

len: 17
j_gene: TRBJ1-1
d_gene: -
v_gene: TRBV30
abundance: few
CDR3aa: CAWSAPTLKEGKPEAFF
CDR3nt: TGTGCCTGGAGTGCACCGACTTTGAAGGAAGGGAAGCCTGAAGCTTTCTTT

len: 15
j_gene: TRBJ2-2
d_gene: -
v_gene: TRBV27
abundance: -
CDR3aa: CASSSAIGVGGELFF
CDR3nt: TGTGCCAGCAGTTCCGCAATAGGGGTCGGCGGGGAGCTGTTTTTT

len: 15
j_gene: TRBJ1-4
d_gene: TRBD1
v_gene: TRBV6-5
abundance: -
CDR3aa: CASSSPPTGDEKLFF
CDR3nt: TGTGCCAGCAGTTCCCCCCCGACAGGGGATGAAAAACTGTTTTTT

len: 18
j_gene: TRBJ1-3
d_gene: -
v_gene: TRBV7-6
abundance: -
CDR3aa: CASSLDPRDRSSGNTIYF
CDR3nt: TGTGCCAGCAGCTTAGACCCCCGGGACCGGAGCTCTGGAAACACCATATATTTT

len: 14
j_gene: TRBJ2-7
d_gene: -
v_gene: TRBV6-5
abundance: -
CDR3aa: CASSTQGKTYEQYF
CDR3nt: TGTGCCAGCAGTACCCAGGGGAAAACCTACGAGCAGTACTTC

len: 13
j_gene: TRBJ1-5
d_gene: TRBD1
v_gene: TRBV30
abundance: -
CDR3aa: CAWADRGGQPQHF
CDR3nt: TGTGCCTGGGCGGACAGGGGCGGACAGCCCCAGCATTTT

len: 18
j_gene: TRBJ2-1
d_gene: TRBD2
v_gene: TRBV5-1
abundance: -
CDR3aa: CASSPGTSGRSYDNEQFF
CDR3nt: TGCGCCAGCAGCCCCGGGACTAGCGGGAGGAGCTACGACAATGAGCAGTTCTTC

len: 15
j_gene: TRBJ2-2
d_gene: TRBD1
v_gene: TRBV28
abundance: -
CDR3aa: CASSGTGKFDGELFF
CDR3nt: TGTGCCAGCAGTGGGACAGGGAAGTTTGACGGGGAGCTGTTTTTT

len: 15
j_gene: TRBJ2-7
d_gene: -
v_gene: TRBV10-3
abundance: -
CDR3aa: CAISTPTGQNYEQYF
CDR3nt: TGTGCCATCAGCACCCCTACCGGGCAGAACTACGAGCAGTACTTC

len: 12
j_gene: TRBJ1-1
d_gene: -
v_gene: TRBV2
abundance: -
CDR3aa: CASSERTAEAFF
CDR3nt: TGTGCCAGCAGTGAGAGGACCGCAGAAGCTTTCTTT

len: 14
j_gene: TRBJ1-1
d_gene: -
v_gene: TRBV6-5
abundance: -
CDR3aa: CASILSYRDTEAFF
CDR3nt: TGTGCCAGCATCCTTAGCTACCGCGACACTGAAGCTTTCTTT

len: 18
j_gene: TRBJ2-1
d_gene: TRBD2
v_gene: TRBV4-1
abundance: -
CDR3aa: CASSQEYGLAGRGNEQFF
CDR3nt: TGCGCCAGCAGCCAAGAATACGGACTAGCGGGAAGGGGCAATGAGCAGTTCTTC